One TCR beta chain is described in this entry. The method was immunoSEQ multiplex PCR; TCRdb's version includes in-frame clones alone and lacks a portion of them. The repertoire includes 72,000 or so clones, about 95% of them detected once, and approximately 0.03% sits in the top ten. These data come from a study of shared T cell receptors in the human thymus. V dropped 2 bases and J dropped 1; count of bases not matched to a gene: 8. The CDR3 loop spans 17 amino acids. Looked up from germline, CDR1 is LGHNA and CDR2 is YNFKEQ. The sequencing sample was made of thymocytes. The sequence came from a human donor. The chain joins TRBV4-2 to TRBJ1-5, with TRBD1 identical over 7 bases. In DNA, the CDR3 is TGTGCCAGCAGCCAACCACGACAGGGTAGGAGCAATCAGCCCCAGCATTTT. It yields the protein CASSQPRQGRSNQPQHF.